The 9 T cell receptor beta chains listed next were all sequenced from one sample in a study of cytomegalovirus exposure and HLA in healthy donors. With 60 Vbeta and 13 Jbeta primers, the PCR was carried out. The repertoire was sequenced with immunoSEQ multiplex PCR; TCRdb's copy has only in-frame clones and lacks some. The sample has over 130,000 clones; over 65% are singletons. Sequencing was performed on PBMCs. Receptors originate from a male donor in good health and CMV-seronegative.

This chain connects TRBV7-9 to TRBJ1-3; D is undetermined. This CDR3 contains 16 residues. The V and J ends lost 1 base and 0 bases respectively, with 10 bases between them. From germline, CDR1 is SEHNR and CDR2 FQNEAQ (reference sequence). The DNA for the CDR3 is TGTGCCAGCAGCTTAGGAGCGGCCGACTCTGGAAACACCATATATTTT. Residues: CASSLGAADSGNTIYF.

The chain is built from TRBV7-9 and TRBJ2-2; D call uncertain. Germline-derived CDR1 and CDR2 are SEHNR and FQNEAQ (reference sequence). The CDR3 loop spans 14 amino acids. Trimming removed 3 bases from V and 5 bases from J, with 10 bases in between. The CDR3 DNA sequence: TGTGCCAGCAGCTTCCGGAGAGATACCGGGGAGCTGTTTTTT. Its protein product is CASSFRRDTGELFF. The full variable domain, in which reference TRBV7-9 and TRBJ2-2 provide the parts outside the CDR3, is DTGVSQNPRHKITKRGQNVTFRCDPISEHNRLYWYRQTLGQGPEFLTYFQNEAQLEKSRLLSDRFSAERPKGSFSTLEIQRTEQGDSAMYLCASSFRRDTGELFFGEGSRLTVL.

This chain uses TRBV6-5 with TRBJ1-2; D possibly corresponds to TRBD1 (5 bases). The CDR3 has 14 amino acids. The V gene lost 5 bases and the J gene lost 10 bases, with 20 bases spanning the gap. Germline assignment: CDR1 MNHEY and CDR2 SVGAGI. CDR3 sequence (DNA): TGTGCCAGCAGTAACAGGACGATTCTATGGGACTACACCTTC. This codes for CASSNRTILWDYTF.

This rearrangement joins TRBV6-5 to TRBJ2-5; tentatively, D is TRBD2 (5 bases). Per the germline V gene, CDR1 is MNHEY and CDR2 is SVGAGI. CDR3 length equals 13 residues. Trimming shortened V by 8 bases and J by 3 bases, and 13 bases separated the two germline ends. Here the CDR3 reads CASLRHGEETQYF. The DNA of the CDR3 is TGTGCCAGCCTTCGACACGGGGAAGAGACCCAGTACTTC.

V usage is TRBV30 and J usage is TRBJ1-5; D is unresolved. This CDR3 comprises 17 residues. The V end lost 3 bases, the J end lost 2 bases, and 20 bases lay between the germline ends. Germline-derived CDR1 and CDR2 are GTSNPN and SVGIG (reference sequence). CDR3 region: CAWSIAGSLTGNQPQHF. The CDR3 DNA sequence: TGTGCCTGGAGCATCGCGGGATCCCTAACGGGCAATCAGCCCCAGCATTTT.

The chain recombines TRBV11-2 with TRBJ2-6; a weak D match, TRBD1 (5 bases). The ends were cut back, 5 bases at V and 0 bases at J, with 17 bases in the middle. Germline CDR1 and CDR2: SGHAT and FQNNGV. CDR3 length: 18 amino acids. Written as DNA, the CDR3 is TGTGCCAGCAGCCAAGGGCCAGGGTTATTCTCTGGGGCCAACGTCCTGACTTTC. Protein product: CASSQGPGLFSGANVLTF.

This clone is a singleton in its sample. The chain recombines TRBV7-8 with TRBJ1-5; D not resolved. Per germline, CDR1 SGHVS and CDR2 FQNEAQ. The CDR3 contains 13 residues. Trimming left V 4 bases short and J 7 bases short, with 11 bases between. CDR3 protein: CASSYGDGQPQHF. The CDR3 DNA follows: TGTGCCAGCAGCTACGGAGACGGACAGCCCCAGCATTTT.

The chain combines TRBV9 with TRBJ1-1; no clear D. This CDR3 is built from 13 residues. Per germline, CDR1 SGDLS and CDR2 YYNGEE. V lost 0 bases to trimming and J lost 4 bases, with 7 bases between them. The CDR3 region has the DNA TGTGCCAGCAGCGTAGGGACTGTCACTGAAGCTTTCTTT. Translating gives CASSVGTVTEAFF.

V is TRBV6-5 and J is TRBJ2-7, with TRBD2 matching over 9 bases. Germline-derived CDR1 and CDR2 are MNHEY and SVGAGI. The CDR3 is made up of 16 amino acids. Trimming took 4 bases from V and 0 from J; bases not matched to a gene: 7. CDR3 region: CASSLSTSGLSYEQYF. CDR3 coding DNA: TGTGCCAGCAGTTTATCGACTAGCGGCCTCTCCTACGAGCAGTACTTC.